These 9 T cell receptor beta chains came from one sample sequenced in a study of CD8+ T cells in alopecia areata. cDNA serving as the sequencing template came from extracted, reverse transcribed RNA. Using immunoSEQ multiplex PCR, the repertoire was profiled, and TCRdb retains in-frame clones only, with some absent. The data contain more than 200,000 clones, around two thirds of them seen just once; the ten biggest clones take up around 1.2%. This specimen consisted of CD4+ T cells sorted from blood, obtained at week 0. The receptors were sampled from a human donor with alopecia areata.

DNA for the CDR3: TGTGCCAGCAGCCTCCAGGGGGCTGGGGAAAAACTGTTTTTT. Encoded protein: CASSLQGAGEKLFF. This rearrangement joins TRBV25-1 to TRBJ1-4; TRBD1 matches 8 bases. The CDR3 spans 14 residues. CDR1 and CDR2 (germline): MGHDK, SYGVNS. V trimming: 6 bases; J trimming: 8 bases; junction bases outside the gene matches: 8.

The chain links TRBV5-6 to TRBJ2-5; perhaps TRBD1 as D (5 bases). The CDR3 loop spans 15 amino acids. Germline loops: CDR1 SGHDT, CDR2 YYEEEE. Trimming removed 0 bases from V and 5 bases from J, with 14 bases in between. The DNA for the CDR3 is TGTGCCAGCAGCTTGGTTGGCAGGGTACGGGAGACCCAGTACTTC. Translation: CASSLVGRVRETQYF.

This clone was seen repeatedly, ten times or more. The chain uses TRBV6-5 and TRBJ1-1; D remains ambiguous. V lost 0 bases and J lost 1, with 3 bases in between. The germline gives CDR1 MNHEY, CDR2 SVGAGI. This CDR3 has 13 amino acids. CDR3 sequence reads: CASSYSQNTEAFF. Written as DNA, the CDR3 is TGTGCCAGCAGTTACTCCCAGAACACTGAAGCTTTCTTT.

The table lists this clone with a count of one. The J gene is TRBJ2-7, the V gene TRBV11-2, with 13 bases fitting TRBD2. Germline V CDR1 and CDR2: SGHAT, FQNNGV. This CDR3 has 16 residues. The junction had 7 bases not matched to a gene; V was cut back by 5 bases and J by 3 bases. CDR3 residues: CASSPGRTSGGYEQYF. CDR3 sequence (DNA): TGTGCCAGCAGCCCGGGCAGGACTAGCGGGGGCTACGAGCAGTACTTC.

This clone was observed a single time. This chain links TRBV15 with TRBJ1-2; D remains ambiguous. Germline V gives CDR1 LNHNV, CDR2 YYDKDF (reference sequence). Between the trimmed V and J ends, which lost 1 base and 7 bases, there was a span of 13 bases. The CDR3 is made up of 14 amino acids. The CDR3 bases are TGTGCCACCAGCAGAGTCGGCCAAGGCTCTGGCTACACCTTC. Amino acid sequence: CATSRVGQGSGYTF.

J is TRBJ1-2 and V is TRBV4-3, with 8 bases lining up with TRBD1. This CDR3 has 15 residues. V gave up 0 bases and J gave up 3 bases; unmatched junction bases: 3. Germline lookup yields CDR1 LGHNA and CDR2 YSLEER. The DNA of the CDR3 is TGCGCCAGCAGCCAAGAGGACAGGGAAGACTATGGCTACACCTTC. This codes for CASSQEDREDYGYTF.

V and J are TRBV29-1 and TRBJ2-7, with D uncertain. Per the germline V gene, CDR1 is SQVTM and CDR2 is ANQGSEA. There are 12 residues in the CDR3. Trimming cost V 7 bases and J 5 bases, with 15 bases left between them. This CDR3 reads CSALRAPHEQYF. DNA for the CDR3: TGCAGCGCCTTGAGAGCACCCCACGAGCAGTACTTC.

In the case of this clone: At the DNA level, this CDR3 is encoded by other sequences in the same sample as well. The rearrangement links TRBV5-1 to TRBJ2-5; no clear D gene. Germline values: CDR1 SGHRS, CDR2 YFSETQ. This CDR3 has 12 amino acids. Trimming took 1 base from V and 1 from J, leaving 2 bases between them. This chain's CDR3 is CASSLSQETQYF. The CDR3 nucleotides are TGCGCCAGCAGCTTGAGCCAAGAGACCCAGTACTTC.

V is TRBV29-1 and J is TRBJ2-3, with D tentatively TRBD1 or TRBD2 (5 bases each). The ends were cut back, 7 bases at V and 4 bases at J, with 15 bases in the middle. Looked up from germline, CDR1 is SQVTM and CDR2 is ANQGSEA. This CDR3 is built from 13 residues. Written as DNA, the CDR3 is TGCAGCGCCACCGAGGGGCAGGCAGATACGCAGTATTTT. Protein product: CSATEGQADTQYF.